This T cell receptor (beta chain) was profiled in a study of T cell responses to AZD1222 COVID-19 vaccine. TCRdb keeps only in-frame clones here, not all; method: immunoSEQ multiplex PCR. The sample contains 170,000 or so clones, around 88% of which appear only once. This receptor was taken from an adult who received the AZD1222 COVID-19 vaccine. Specimen: peripheral blood, collected 28 days after the second AZD1222 dose.

In nucleotides, the CDR3 is TGTGCCAGCAGTTATTCAGGGACAGGGGGTGAGCAGTACTTC. This sequence encodes CASSYSGTGGEQYF. The J gene is TRBJ2-7, the V gene TRBV6-2 or TRBV6-3; TRBD1 matches at 11 bases. The CDR3 is made up of 14 amino acids. The V segment lost 3 bases and the J segment 7 bases; nucleotides outside the gene matches: 5. Germline CDR1 MNHEY, CDR2 SVGEGT.